Reported below is one T cell receptor (beta chain). The antigen remains undetermined. These data originate in a study of blood T cells in healthy people across ages. The CDR3 is made up of 14 amino acids. Germline values: CDR1 LNHDA, CDR2 SQIVND (reference sequence). V lost 1 base and J lost 6, with 10 bases in between. Notes on the study in general: As age increased, TCR beta diversity per million T cells fell in a roughly linear fashion.

With a J-beta primer mix and a sample-barcoded 5' primer, a second PCR ran about 7 to 12 cycles. TCRdb passed the 5' RACE reads through MiXCR, listing each CDR3 protein once. This sample has almost 550,000 distinct CDR3 sequences, with less than 25% found just once. This same sample was also taken into another study, of T cells of mothers and their children.

Sequenced sample: blood. The TCR was taken from a boy younger than 18 in good health. The rearrangement joins TRBV19 to TRBJ2-1; a possible D gene is TRBD2 (7 bases). As DNA, the CDR3 is TGTGCCAGTAGTATAGGTAGGGGGGGCAATGAGCAGTTCTTC. This codes for CASSIGRGGNEQFF.